The 18 T cell receptor beta chains in this list originate from one sample, sequenced in a study of shared clonotypes between healthy human individuals. Produced via immunoSEQ multiplex PCR; TCRdb's table is partial and in-frame only. This repertoire shows some 500,000 clones, 70% to 85% found once; its top ten account for around 12%. The sequenced sample was PBMCs. The source is a woman in her forties in good health. Some clones in this sample may be carry-over from other donors' samples.

This chain uses TRBV11-2 with TRBJ2-2, with a tentative D call TRBD1 (5 bases). Germline CDR1 SGHAT, CDR2 FQNNGV. The CDR3 loop spans 15 amino acids. Trimming shortened V by 1 base and J by 7 bases, and 13 bases separated the two germline ends. The CDR3 region is CASSLGPQRGGELFF. The CDR3 DNA reads TGTGCCAGCAGCTTAGGCCCCCAAAGGGGCGGGGAGCTGTTTTTT.

The gene calls are TRBV7-2 and TRBJ2-1, with TRBD2 matching over 13 bases. With 5 bases clipped from V and 7 bases from J, the junction kept 11 bases outside the gene matches. Germline CDR1 reads SGHTA; CDR2 reads FQGNSA. The CDR3 covers 17 residues. Here the CDR3 reads CASSKRTSGSSRNEQFF. The CDR3 DNA follows: TGTGCCAGCAGCAAAAGGACTAGCGGGAGTTCGCGTAATGAGCAGTTCTTC.

The chain is built from TRBV6-5 and TRBJ1-2; 8 bases fit TRBD1. V lost 2 bases, J lost 4 bases, and 3 bases stayed unmatched. CDR1 and CDR2 from the germline V gene are MNHEY and SVGAGI. This CDR3 spans 14 amino acids. Written as DNA, the CDR3 is TGTGCCAGCAGTTACCGGACAGGGTTCTATGGCTACACCTTC. Translating it yields CASSYRTGFYGYTF.

The chain links TRBV28 to TRBJ2-7; D unclear. Trimming stripped 3 bases from V and 2 bases from J, with 17 bases between. The length of the CDR3 is 16 residues. Germline CDR1 and CDR2: MDHEN and SYDVKM. For the CDR3, the DNA is TGTGCCAGCAGTTTGGCGTTGTGGCAGGACCCCTACGAGCAGTACTTC. It encodes CASSLALWQDPYEQYF.

V gene TRBV5-1 combines with J gene TRBJ2-1; D is uncertain. Trimming shortened V by 4 bases and J by 7 bases, and 18 bases separated the two germline ends. The CDR3 has 15 residues. Germline-derived CDR1 and CDR2 are SGHRS and YFSETQ. CDR3 in amino acids: CASSPSSGIGNEQFF. The CDR3, as DNA: TGCGCCAGCAGCCCTTCGTCCGGAATTGGTAATGAGCAGTTCTTC.

This rearrangement joins TRBV28 to TRBJ2-7; no firm D call. CDR3 length: 12 residues. The germline gives CDR1 MDHEN, CDR2 SYDVKM. V lost 3 bases to trimming and J lost 5 bases, with 8 bases between them. The CDR3: CASSFQAHEQYF. The CDR3 DNA sequence: TGTGCCAGCAGTTTCCAGGCTCACGAGCAGTACTTC.

This chain links TRBV29-1 with TRBJ2-5; possible D gene TRBD2, 7 bases. Gene TRBJ2-7 matches the end of the DNA better, so the J call may be wrong. CDR1 is SQVTM, CDR2 ANQGSEA, per germline. The CDR3 is 13 residues long. The CDR3: CSVAGGAKYEQYF. The CDR3 DNA reads as TGCAGCGTTGCTGGGGGGGCAAAATACGAGCAGTACTTC.

The gene calls are TRBV19 and TRBJ1-2, with a tentative D call TRBD1 (5 bases). This CDR3 has 15 residues. Germline CDR1 LNHDA, CDR2 SQIVND (reference sequence). V lost 5 bases, J lost 2 bases, and 15 bases lay in between. As DNA, the CDR3 is TGTGCCAGTAGTCCCATGACAGACGGGAACTATGGCTACACCTTC. Protein: CASSPMTDGNYGYTF. Full variable domain (missing parts from reference TRBV19 and TRBJ1-2): DGGITQSPKYLFRKEGQNVTLSCEQNLNHDAMYWYRQDPGQGLRLIYYSQIVNDFQKGDIAEGYSVSREKKESFPLTVTSAQKNPTAFYLCASSPMTDGNYGYTFGSGTRLTVV.

This chain's CDR3 is CASSRRAGALDTQYF. Written as DNA, the CDR3 is TGTGCCAGCAGCCGGAGAGCGGGAGCTTTAGATACGCAGTATTTT. V is TRBV7-6 and J is TRBJ2-3; 8 bases fit TRBD2. V lost 5 bases, J lost 5 bases, and 9 bases stayed unmatched. This CDR3 has 15 residues. Germline V lookup: CDR1 SGHVS, CDR2 FNYEAQ.

The chain combines TRBV7-2 with TRBJ1-5; D is perhaps TRBD1 (5 bases). Trimming stripped 1 base from V and 2 bases from J, with 6 bases between. This CDR3 is built from 14 residues. The V gene's germline CDR1 is SGHTA and CDR2 FQGNSA. Here the CDR3 reads CASSLVGGNQPQHF. CDR3 in DNA: TGTGCCAGCAGCTTAGTGGGGGGCAATCAGCCCCAGCATTTT.

The V call is TRBV2, the J call TRBJ2-5; D remains unclear. Germline V gene lookup returns CDR1 SNHLY and CDR2 FYNNEI. The CDR3 extends over 12 amino acids. Trimming pared 7 bases from V and 4 bases from J, leaving 10 bases between. This CDR3 reads CASTISPETQYF. DNA for the CDR3: TGTGCCAGCACCATTTCCCCAGAGACCCAGTACTTC. Filled out from reference TRBV2 and TRBJ2-5, the complete variable domain reads EPEVTQTPSHQVTQMGQEVILRCVPISNHLYFYWYRQILGQKVEFLVSFYNNEISEKSEIFDDQFSVERPDGSNFTLKIRSTKLEDSAMYFCASTISPETQYFGPGTRLLVL.

This chain uses TRBV6-5 with TRBJ2-2; D remains unclear. Looked up from germline, CDR1 is MNHEY and CDR2 is SVGAGI. V was pared by 4 bases and J by 0 bases, with 12 bases between. The CDR3 runs to 16 residues. The CDR3 is CASSLAVGANTGELFF. The CDR3 DNA follows: TGTGCCAGCAGTTTGGCGGTAGGAGCGAACACCGGGGAGCTGTTTTTT.

This clone was observed a single time. The rearrangement uses TRBV6-5 and TRBJ2-1, with TRBD2 as a possible D gene (5 bases). V lost 3 bases, J lost 2 bases, and 11 bases lay in between. Per germline, CDR1 MNHEY and CDR2 SVGAGI. This CDR3 comprises 15 residues. This chain's CDR3 is CASSYSGSTYNEQFF. CDR3 DNA: TGTGCCAGCAGTTATTCGGGGAGTACCTACAATGAGCAGTTCTTC.

This clone was observed a single time. The chain couples TRBV7-9 to TRBJ2-1, with TRBD2 matching 9 bases. The CDR3 loop spans 15 amino acids. The V gene's germline CDR1 is SEHNR and CDR2 FQNEAQ (reference sequence). V was clipped by 4 bases and J by 8 bases; unmatched bases: 9. The CDR3 spells CASSSTGTSIYEQFF. The CDR3 bases are TGTGCCAGCAGCTCGACCGGGACTAGCATATATGAGCAGTTCTTC.

This chain connects TRBV28 to TRBJ1-3; no definite D call. The germline CDR1 and CDR2 sequences are MDHEN and SYDVKM. Trimming removed 5 bases at V and 0 bases at J, with 5 bases between. CDR3 length: 13 amino acids. The CDR3 DNA is TGTGCCAGCAGTGCTGACTCTGGAAACACCATATATTTT. Translation: CASSADSGNTIYF.

The chain links TRBV10-3 to TRBJ1-1, with D unresolved. The CDR3 runs to 12 residues. V was clipped by 2 bases and J by 3 bases, with 4 bases between them. Looked up from germline, CDR1 is ENHRY and CDR2 is SYGVKD. Here the CDR3 reads CAISEGDTEAFF. The CDR3 DNA sequence: TGTGCCATCAGTGAGGGGGACACTGAAGCTTTCTTT.

This clone was picked up a small number of times. The CDR3 region is CASTGEPNQPQHF. The DNA for the CDR3 is TGTGCCAGCACCGGGGAACCCAATCAGCCCCAGCATTTT. This chain links TRBV2 with TRBJ1-5; D gene ambiguous. The germline V gene has CDR1 SNHLY and CDR2 FYNNEI. The CDR3 length is 13 residues. Between the trimmed V and J ends, which lost 7 bases and 3 bases, there was a span of 10 bases.

The chain couples TRBV11-3 to TRBJ2-5; weak D call: TRBD1 (5 bases). V was trimmed by 2 bases and J by 3 bases, leaving 7 bases between them. The CDR3 is 13 residues long. In germline, CDR1 is SGHNT, CDR2 YENEEA. As DNA, the CDR3 is TGTGCCAGCAGCTTACAGGGTGAAGAGACCCAGTACTTC. This gives the protein CASSLQGEETQYF. Looking up the rest from reference TRBV11-3 and TRBJ2-5 gives the full variable domain: EAGVVQSPRYKIIEKKQPVAFWCNPISGHNTLYWYLQNLGQGPELLIRYENEEAVDDSQLPKDRFSAERLKGVDSTLKIQPAELGDSAVYLCASSLQGEETQYFGPGTRLLVL.